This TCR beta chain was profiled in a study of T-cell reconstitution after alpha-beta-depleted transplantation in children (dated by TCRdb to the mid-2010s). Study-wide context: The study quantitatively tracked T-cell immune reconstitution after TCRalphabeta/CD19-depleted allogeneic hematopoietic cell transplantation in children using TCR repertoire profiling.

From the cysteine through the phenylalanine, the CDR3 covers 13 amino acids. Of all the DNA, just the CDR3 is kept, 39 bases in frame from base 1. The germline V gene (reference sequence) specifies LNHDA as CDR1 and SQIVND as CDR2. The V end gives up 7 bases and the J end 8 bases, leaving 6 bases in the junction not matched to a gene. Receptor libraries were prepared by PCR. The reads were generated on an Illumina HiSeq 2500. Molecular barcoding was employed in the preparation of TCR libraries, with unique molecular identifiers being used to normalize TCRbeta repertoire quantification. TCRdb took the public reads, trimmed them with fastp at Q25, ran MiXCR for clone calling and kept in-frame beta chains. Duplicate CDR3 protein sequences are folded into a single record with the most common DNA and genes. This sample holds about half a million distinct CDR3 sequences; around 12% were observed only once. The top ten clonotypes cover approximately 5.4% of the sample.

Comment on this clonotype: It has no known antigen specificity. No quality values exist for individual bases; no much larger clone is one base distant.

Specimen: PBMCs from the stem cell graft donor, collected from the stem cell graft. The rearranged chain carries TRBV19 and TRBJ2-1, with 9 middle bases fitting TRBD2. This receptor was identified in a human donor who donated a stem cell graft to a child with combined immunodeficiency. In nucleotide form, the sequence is TGTGCCAGTACCCGGACTAGCGTCCATGAGCAGTTCTTC. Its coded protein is CASTRTSVHEQFF.